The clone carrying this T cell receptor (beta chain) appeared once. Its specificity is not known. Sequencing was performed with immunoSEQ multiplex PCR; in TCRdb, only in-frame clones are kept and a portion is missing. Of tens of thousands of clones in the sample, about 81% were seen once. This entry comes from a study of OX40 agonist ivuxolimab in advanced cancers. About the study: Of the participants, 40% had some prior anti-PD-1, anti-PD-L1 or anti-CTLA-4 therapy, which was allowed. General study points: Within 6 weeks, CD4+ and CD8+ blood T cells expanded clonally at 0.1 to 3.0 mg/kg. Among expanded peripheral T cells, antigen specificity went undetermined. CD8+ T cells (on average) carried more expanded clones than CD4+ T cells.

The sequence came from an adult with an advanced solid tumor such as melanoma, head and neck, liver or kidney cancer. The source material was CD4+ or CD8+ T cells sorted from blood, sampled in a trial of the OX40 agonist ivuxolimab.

The CDR3: CASGLYSPLHF. CDR3 in DNA: TGTGCTAGTGGTCTATATTCACCCCTCCACTTT. The chain employs TRBV12-5 and TRBJ1-6; no clear D. The length of the CDR3 is 11 residues. The V gene lost 5 bases and the J gene lost 8 bases, with 4 bases spanning the gap. CDR1 and CDR2 (germline): LGHNT, FRNRAP.